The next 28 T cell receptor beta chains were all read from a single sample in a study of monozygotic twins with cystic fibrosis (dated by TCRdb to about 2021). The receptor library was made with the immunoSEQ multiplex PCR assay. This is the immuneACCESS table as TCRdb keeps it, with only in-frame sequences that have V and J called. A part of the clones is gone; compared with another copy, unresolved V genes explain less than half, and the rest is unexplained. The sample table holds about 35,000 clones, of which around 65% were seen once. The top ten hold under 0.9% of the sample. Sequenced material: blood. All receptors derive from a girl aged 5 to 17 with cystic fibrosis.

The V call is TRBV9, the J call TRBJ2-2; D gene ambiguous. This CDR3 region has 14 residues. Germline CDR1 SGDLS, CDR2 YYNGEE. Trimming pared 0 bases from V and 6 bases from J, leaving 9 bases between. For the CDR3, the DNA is TGTGCCAGCAGCGTAGTTCAGACCCCCGGGGAGCTGTTTTTT. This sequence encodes CASSVVQTPGELFF.

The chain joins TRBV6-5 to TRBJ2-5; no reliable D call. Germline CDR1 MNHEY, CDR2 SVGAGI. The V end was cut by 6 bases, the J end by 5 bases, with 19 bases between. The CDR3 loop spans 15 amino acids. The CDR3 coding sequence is TGTGCCAGCAGCCTACTACCGACCAAAGGGGAGACCCAGTACTTC. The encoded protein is CASSLLPTKGETQYF.

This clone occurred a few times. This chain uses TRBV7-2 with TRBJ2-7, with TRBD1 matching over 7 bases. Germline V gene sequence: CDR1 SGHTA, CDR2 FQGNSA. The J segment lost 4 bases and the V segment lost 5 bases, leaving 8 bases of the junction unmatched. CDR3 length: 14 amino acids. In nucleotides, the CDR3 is TGTGCCAGCAGCCCCGACAGGGAGCCTTACGAGCAGTACTTC. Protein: CASSPDREPYEQYF.

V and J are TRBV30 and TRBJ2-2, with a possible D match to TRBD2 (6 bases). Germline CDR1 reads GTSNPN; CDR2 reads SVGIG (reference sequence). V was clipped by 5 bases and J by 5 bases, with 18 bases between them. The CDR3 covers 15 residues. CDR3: CAWRRADYATGELFF. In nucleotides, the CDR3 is TGTGCCTGGCGAAGAGCGGACTATGCGACCGGGGAGCTGTTTTTT.

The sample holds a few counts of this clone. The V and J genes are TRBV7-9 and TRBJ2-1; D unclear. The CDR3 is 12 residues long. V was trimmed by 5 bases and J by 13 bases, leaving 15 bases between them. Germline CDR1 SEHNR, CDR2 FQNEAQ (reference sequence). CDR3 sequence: CASSKQVLQQFF. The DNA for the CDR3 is TGTGCCAGCAGCAAGCAGGTTCTACAACAGTTCTTC.

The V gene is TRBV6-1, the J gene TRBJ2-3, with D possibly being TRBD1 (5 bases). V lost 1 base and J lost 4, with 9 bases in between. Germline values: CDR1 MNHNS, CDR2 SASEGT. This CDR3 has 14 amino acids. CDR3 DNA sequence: TGTGCCAGCAGTGAAGTGGACACTGCAGATACGCAGTATTTT. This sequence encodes CASSEVDTADTQYF.

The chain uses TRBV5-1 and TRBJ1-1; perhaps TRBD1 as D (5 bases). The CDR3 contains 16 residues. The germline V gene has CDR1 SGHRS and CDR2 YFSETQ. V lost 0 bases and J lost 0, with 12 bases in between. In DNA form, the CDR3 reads TGCGCCAGCAGCTTGGAGCAGGGCAGGATGAACACTGAAGCTTTCTTT. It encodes CASSLEQGRMNTEAFF.

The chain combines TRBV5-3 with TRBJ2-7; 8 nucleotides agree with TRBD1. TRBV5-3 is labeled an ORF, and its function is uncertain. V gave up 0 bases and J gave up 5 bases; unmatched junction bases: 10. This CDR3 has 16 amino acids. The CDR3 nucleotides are TGTGCCAGAAGCTTGGTAATGGGACAGGACAGCAACGAGCAGTACGTC. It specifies CARSLVMGQDSNEQYV.

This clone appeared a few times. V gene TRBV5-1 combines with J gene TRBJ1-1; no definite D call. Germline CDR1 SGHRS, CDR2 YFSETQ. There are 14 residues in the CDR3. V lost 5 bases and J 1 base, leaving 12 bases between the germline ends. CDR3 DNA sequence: TGCGCCAGCAGGGGCAGCCTAGAGAACACTGAAGCTTTCTTT. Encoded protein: CASRGSLENTEAFF.

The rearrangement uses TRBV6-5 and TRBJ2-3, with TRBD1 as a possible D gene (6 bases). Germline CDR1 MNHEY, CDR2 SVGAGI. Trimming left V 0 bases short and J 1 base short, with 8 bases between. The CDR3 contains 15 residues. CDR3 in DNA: TGTGCCAGCAGTTACTCGGGGACACGCACAGATACGCAGTATTTT. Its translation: CASSYSGTRTDTQYF.

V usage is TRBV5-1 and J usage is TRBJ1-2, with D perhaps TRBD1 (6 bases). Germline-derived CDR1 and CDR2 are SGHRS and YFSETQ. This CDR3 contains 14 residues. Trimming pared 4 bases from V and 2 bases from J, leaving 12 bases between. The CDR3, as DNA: TGCGCCAGCAGCCCCCGGGACACCAACTATGGCTACACCTTC. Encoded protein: CASSPRDTNYGYTF.

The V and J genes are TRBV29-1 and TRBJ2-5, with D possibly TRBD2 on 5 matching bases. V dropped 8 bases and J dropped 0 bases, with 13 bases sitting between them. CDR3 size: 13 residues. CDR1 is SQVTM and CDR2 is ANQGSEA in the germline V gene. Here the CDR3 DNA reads TGCAGCCTCGGAGGCTTGTACCAAGAGACCCAGTACTTC. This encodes CSLGGLYQETQYF. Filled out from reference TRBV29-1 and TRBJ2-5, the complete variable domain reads SAVISQKPSRDICQRGTSLTIQCQVDSQVTMMFWYRQQPGQSLTLIATANQGSEATYESGFVIDKFPISRPNLTFSTLTVSNMSPEDSSIYLCSLGGLYQETQYFGPGTRLLVL.

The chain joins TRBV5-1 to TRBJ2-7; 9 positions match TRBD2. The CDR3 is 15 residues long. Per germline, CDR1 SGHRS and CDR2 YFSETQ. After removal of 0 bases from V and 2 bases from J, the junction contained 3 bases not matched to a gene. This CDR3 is CASSLVIAGAYEQYF. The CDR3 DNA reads TGCGCCAGCAGCTTGGTGATAGCGGGAGCCTACGAGCAGTACTTC. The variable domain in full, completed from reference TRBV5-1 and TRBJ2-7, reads KAGVTQTPRYLIKTRGQQVTLSCSPISGHRSVSWYQQTPGQGLQFLFEYFSETQRNKGNFPGRFSGRQFSNSRSEMNVSTLELGDSALYLCASSLVIAGAYEQYFGPGTRLTVT.

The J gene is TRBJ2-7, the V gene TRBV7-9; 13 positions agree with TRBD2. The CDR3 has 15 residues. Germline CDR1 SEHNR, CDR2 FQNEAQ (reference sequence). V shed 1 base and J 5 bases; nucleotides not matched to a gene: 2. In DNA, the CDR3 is TGTGCCAGCAGCTTAGAGGGACTAGCGGGAAACGAGCAGTACGTC. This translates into CASSLEGLAGNEQYV.

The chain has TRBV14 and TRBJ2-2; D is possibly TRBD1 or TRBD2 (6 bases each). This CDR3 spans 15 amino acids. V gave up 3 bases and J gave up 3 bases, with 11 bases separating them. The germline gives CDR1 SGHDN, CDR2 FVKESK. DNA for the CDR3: TGTGCCAGCAGCCACCTAGGGGGGTACACCGGGGAGCTGTTTTTT. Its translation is CASSHLGGYTGELFF. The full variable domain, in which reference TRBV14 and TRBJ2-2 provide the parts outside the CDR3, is EAGVTQFPSHSVIEKGQTVTLRCDPISGHDNLYWYRRVMGKEIKFLLHFVKESKQDESGMPNNRFLAERTGGTYSTLKVQPAELEDSGVYFCASSHLGGYTGELFFGEGSRLTVL.

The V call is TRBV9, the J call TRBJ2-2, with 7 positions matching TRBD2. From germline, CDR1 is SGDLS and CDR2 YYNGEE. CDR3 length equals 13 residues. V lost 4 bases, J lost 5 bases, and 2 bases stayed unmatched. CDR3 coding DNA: TGTGCCAGCAGCCGGGGAGGGACCGGGGAGCTGTTTTTT. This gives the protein CASSRGGTGELFF.

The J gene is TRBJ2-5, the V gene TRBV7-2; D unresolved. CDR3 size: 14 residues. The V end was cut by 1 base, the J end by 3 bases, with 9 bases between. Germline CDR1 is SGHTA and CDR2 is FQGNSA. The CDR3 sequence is CASSLVVAEETQYF. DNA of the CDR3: TGTGCCAGCAGCTTAGTGGTGGCAGAAGAGACCCAGTACTTC.

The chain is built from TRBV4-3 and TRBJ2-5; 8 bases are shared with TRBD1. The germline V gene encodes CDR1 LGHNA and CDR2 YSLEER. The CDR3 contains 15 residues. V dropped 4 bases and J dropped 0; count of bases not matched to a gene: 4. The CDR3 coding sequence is TGCGCCAGCAGCCGGTCAGGGGGCGACCAAGAGACCCAGTACTTC. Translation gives CASSRSGGDQETQYF.

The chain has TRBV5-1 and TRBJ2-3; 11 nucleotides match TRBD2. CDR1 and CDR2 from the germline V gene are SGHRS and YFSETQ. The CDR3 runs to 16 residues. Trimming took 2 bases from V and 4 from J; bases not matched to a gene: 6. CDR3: CASSFQTSGIADTQYF. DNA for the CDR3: TGCGCCAGCAGCTTCCAGACTAGCGGGATCGCAGATACGCAGTATTTT. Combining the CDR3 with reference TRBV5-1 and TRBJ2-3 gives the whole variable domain KAGVTQTPRYLIKTRGQQVTLSCSPISGHRSVSWYQQTPGQGLQFLFEYFSETQRNKGNFPGRFSGRQFSNSRSEMNVSTLELGDSALYLCASSFQTSGIADTQYFGPGTRLTVL.

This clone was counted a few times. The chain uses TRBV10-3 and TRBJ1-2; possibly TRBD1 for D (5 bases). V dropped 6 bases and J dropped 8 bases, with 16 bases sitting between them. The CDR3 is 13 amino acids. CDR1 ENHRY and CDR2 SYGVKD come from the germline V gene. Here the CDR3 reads CAIRIQGQVGYTF. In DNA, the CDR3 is TGTGCCATCAGGATCCAGGGTCAAGTGGGCTACACCTTC.

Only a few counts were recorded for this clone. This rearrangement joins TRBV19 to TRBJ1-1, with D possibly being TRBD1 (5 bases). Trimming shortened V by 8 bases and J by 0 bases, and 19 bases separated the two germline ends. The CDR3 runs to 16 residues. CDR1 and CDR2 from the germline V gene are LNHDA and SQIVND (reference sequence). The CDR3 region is CASFSQLGRMNTEAFF. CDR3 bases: TGTGCCAGTTTTTCCCAGCTGGGACGGATGAACACTGAAGCTTTCTTT.

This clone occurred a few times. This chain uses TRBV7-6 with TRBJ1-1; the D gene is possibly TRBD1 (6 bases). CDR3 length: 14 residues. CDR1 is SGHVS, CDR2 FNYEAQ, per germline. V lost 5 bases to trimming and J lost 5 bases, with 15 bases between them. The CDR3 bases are TGTGCCAGCAGCGCAGGGGAGAGTCGGACTGAAGCTTTCTTT. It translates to CASSAGESRTEAFF.

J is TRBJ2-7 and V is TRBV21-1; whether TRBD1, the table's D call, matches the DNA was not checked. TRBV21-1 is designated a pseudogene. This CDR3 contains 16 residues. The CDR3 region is CASSKALHRGSYEQYF. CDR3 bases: TGTGCCAGCAGCAAAGCGCTCCACAGGGGGAGCTACGAGCAGTACTTC.

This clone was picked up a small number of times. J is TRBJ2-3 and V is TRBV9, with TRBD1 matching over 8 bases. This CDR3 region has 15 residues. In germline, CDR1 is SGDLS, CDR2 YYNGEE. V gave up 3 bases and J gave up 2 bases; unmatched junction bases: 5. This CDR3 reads CASSETGALTDTQYF. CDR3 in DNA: TGTGCCAGCAGCGAGACAGGGGCCCTCACAGATACGCAGTATTTT. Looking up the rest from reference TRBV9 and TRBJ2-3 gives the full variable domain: DSGVTQTPKHLITATGQRVTLRCSPRSGDLSVYWYQQSLDQGLQFLIQYYNGEERAKGNILERFSAQQFPDLHSELNLSSLELGDSALYFCASSETGALTDTQYFGPGTRLTVL.

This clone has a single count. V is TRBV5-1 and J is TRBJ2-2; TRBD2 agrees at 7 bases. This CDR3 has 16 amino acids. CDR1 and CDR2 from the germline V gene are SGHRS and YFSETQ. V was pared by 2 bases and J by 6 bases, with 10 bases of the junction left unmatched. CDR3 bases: TGCGCCAGCAGCTTCCTAGCGGCTGGGGGGGCCGGGGAGCTGTTTTTT. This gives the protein CASSFLAAGGAGELFF. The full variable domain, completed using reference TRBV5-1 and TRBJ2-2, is KAGVTQTPRYLIKTRGQQVTLSCSPISGHRSVSWYQQTPGQGLQFLFEYFSETQRNKGNFPGRFSGRQFSNSRSEMNVSTLELGDSALYLCASSFLAAGGAGELFFGEGSRLTVL.

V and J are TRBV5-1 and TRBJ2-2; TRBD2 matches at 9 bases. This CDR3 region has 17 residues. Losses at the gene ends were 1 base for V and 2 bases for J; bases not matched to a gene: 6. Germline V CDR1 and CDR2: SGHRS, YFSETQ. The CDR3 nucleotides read TGCGCCAGCAGCTTGAGACCGGGACTAGCAAACACCGGGGAGCTGTTTTTT. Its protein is CASSLRPGLANTGELFF.

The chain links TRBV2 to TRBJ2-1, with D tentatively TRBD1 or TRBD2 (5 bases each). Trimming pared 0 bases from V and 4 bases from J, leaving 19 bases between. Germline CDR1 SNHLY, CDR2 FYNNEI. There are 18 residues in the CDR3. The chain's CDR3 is CASSEARRLGEYYNEQFF. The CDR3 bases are TGTGCCAGCAGTGAAGCCCGGAGACTGGGGGAATATTACAATGAGCAGTTCTTC.

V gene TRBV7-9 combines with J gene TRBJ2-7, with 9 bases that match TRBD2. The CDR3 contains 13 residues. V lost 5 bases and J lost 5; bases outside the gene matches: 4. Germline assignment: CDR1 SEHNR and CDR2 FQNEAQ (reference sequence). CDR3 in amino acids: CASSQAGGNEQYF. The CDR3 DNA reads TGTGCCAGCAGCCAAGCGGGGGGCAACGAGCAGTACTTC.